This TCR beta chain derives from a study of cytomegalovirus exposure and HLA in healthy donors. Study-wide background: Of 350 to 400 genotyped donors, roughly 81% grouped in the Caucasian-associated ancestry cluster.

General study points: Presence/absence comparisons presumed near-even sequencing depth among donors. Some V segments, TRBV6-2 and TRBV6-3 among them, were indistinguishable and were therefore excluded.

The PCR made use of 60 Vbeta and 13 Jbeta primers. In the study's own analysis: Counted up in a later analysis, unique TCR beta chains came to roughly 80 million, with some 9.9 million shared. Method: immunoSEQ multiplex PCR; TCRdb's copy keeps in-frame clones and lacks some. That table gives V, J and clone size, and the DNA gave D and trimming. The table records about 72,000 clones, more than 75% of them present only once. Remarks on this clone: Its antigen is not identified.

Germline V gene data show CDR1 as ENHRY and CDR2 as SYGVKD. The CDR3 runs 15 residues. Trimming removed 1 base at V and 4 bases at J, with 11 bases between. V and J are TRBV10-3 and TRBJ1-5, with D perhaps TRBD1 (6 bases). The TCR comes from a man between 18 and 35 years old in good health and CMV-seronegative. The source material was PBMCs. Here the CDR3 DNA reads TGTGCCATCAGTGAGTATCCAGGGGCTAATCAGCCCCAGCATTTT. It encodes CAISEYPGANQPQHF.